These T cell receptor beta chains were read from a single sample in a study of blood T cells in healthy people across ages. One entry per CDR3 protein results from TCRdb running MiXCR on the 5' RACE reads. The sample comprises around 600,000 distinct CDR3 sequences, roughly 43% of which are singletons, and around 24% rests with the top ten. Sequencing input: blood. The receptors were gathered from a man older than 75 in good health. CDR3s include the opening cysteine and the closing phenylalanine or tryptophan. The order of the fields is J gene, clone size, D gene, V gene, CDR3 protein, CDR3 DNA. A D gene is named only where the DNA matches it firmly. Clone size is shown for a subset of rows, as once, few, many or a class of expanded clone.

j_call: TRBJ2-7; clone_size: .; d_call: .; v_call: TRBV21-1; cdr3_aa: CASSKGLAGYEQYF; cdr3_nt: TGTGCCAGCAGCAAAGGCCTAGCGGGATACGAGCAGTACTTC
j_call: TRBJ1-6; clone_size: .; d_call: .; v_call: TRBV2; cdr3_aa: CASKETVNSPLHF; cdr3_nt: TGTGCCAGCAAGGAAACCGTGAATTCACCCCTCCACTTT
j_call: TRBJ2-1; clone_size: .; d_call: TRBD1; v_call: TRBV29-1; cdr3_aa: CGVPDAGTDYSEQFF; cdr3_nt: TGCGGCGTCCCAGACGCCGGGACAGACTACAGTGAGCAGTTCTTC
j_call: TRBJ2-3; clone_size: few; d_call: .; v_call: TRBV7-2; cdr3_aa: CASSPSWADTQYF; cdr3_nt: TGTGCCAGCAGCCCCTCTTGGGCAGATACGCAGTATTTT
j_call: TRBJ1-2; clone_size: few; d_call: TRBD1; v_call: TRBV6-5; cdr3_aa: CASRRQGEYGYTF; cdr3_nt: TGTGCCAGCAGGAGGCAGGGGGAGTATGGCTACACCTTC
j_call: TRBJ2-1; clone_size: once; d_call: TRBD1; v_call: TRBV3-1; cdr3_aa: CASSQVSRGRWNEQFF; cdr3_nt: TGTGCCAGCAGCCAAGTGTCCAGGGGGCGCTGGAATGAGCAGTTCTTC
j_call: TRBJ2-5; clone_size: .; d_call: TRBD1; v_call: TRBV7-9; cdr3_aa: CASSSRDRGPSETQYF; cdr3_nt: TGTGCCAGCAGCTCGCGGGACAGGGGACCTTCGGAGACCCAGTACTTC
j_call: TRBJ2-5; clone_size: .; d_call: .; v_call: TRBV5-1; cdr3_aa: CASSLGSRYQETQYF; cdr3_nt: TGCGCCAGCAGCTTGGGATCTAGGTACCAAGAGACCCAGTACTTC
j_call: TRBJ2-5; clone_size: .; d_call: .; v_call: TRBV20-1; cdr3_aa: CSALPYQPSFDETQYF; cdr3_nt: TGCAGTGCCCTCCCCTACCAGCCTAGCTTCGATGAGACCCAGTACTTC
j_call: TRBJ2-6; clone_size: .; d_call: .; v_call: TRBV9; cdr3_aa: CASSSRPSGANVLTF; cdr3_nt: TGTGCCAGCAGCTCACGACCCTCTGGGGCCAACGTCCTGACTTTC
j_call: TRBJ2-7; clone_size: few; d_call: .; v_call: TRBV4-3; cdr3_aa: CASSQGRGVHEQYF; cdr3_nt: TGCGCCAGCAGCCAAGGCAGGGGGGTCCACGAGCAGTACTTC
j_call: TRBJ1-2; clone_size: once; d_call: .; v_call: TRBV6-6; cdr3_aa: CASSKGGRYRTYGYTF; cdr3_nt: TGTGCCAGCAGTAAAGGTGGCAGGTATAGGACCTATGGCTACACCTTC
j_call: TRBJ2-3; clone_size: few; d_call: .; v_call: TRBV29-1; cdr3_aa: CSVETSVGTDTQYF; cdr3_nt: TGCAGCGTTGAAACTAGTGTTGGCACAGATACGCAGTATTTT